The present T cell receptor (beta chain) was sequenced within a study of blood T cell repertoires in COVID-19. This clone has just one count. Germline CDR1 reads WSHSY; CDR2 reads SAAADI. The germline V and J ends were trimmed by 0 bases and 3 bases, with 17 bases remaining between them. This CDR3 comprises 17 residues. Repertoires were generated with immunoSEQ multiplex PCR, while TCRdb's copy carries only in-frame clones and drops some. The sample includes fewer than 95,000 clones, around 74% of them seen just once. The sequenced sample was peripheral blood. The chain joins TRBV10-2 to TRBJ1-2, with D tentatively TRBD1 (6 bases). This receptor was obtained from a man in his 70s with COVID-19, enrolled during active disease. CDR3 protein: CASSESTMGARDYGYTF. The CDR3 DNA reads as TGCGCCAGCAGTGAGTCGACAATGGGGGCGCGTGACTATGGCTACACCTTC.